This record concerns one T cell receptor beta chain sequence. This clone was found a few times. The antigen it recognizes is unknown. Base qualities are not provided; no much larger clone lies one nucleotide away. From its cysteine to its phenylalanine, the CDR3 spans 17 amino acids. Only the CDR3 region is kept as DNA, spanning 51 bases read in frame from base 1. Taken from the germline V gene, the CDR1 and CDR2 loops are KGHDR and SFDVKD. V loses 0 bases, J loses 5 bases, and the germline ends lie 16 bases apart. The immunoSEQ Assay, a bias-controlled multiplex PCR, was used to amplify TCRbeta CDR3 regions from genomic DNA. In the authors' own workflow: The number of nucleated cells in each sample was estimated from the amplification of reference gene primers within the assay. To quantify the absolute abundance of each unique TCRbeta CDR3 rearrangement, sequence reads were collapsed and filtered. For each sample, productive Simpson clonality was calculated by taking the square root of Simpson's diversity index across productive rearrangements. This is the immuneACCESS table as TCRdb keeps it, with only in-frame sequences that have V and J called. A part of the clones is gone; compared with another copy, unresolved V genes explain less than half, and the rest is unexplained. V and J calls and clone size are given by that table; D and trimming were obtained from the DNA. A total of 250,000 to 400,000 clones appear in this sample, 85% of them only once. Approximately 1.9% of the sample is taken by the ten largest.

These data belong to a study of blood T cell repertoires in COVID-19 (dated by TCRdb to 2019 to 2021). General notes on the study: The collaborator samples originated in the United States, Italy and Spain and spanned the acute and convalescent phases of COVID-19. The prospective study material was composed of cDNA or gDNA derived from T cells, B-cell-depleted T cells, or PBMCs. Deeply sampled blood TCRbeta repertoires from subjects exposed to, actively infected with, or recovered from COVID-19 were included in the dataset. The repertoires were made available in a free public database intended to serve as a resource for research on the immune response to SARS-CoV-2. Samples were obtained from the ongoing ImmuneRACE study (first 160 participants) and from over 1,000 subjects provided by 6 global collaborators. The sample metadata nearly always contained a de-identified subject ID, COVID-19 status, age in years and sex. Where HLA class I and class II types were available, the types were taken from metadata supplied by the sample provider, not from assay-based typing.

The study at large found these results: Clinical and demographic metadata were provided uncurated, with the amount varying by source and participant.

Enrolling through a virtual design, the prospective study's participants ranged in age from roughly 18 to 100 years and lived across 20 to 30 United States geographic areas. To assign participants to cohorts, the prospective study relied on clinical history that participants themselves reported in a screening survey and a study questionnaire. Exposed participants were defined as having been in contact with someone with a PCR-confirmed or clinician-diagnosed COVID-19 case within 2 weeks of study entry. Mobile phlebotomists in the prospective study collected whole blood, serum and a nasopharyngeal or oropharyngeal swab from every participant. Participants in the prospective study had the option to provide additional blood draws and questionnaires over a roughly two-month period. Blood samples from the prospective study were shipped frozen or at room temperature prior to DNA extraction.

Sample: PBMCs or T cells enriched from blood (not recorded which). The source is a woman in her twenties or thirties who had been exposed to COVID-19. The V gene is TRBV24-1 and the J gene is TRBJ2-1; the D gene is perhaps TRBD1, from 5 matching bases. The CDR3 loop reads CATSDLQQGAKDNEQFF. The nucleotides are TGTGCCACCAGTGATTTGCAGCAGGGTGCGAAGGACAATGAGCAGTTCTTC.